What follows describes a single TCR beta chain. V shed 1 base and J shed 0 bases, with 11 bases lying between them. The germline V gene encodes CDR1 SGHRS and CDR2 YFSETQ. CDR3 size: 16 residues. This specimen belongs to a study of blood T cell repertoires in COVID-19. Study at large: Samples of COVID-19 (acute and convalescent) were obtained from the United States, Italy and Spain. Sample material is recorded as cDNA or gDNA derived from T cells, B-cell-depleted T cells, or PBMCs.

Original methodology: Amplified reference gene primers provided the basis for estimating nucleated cell counts. Produced via immunoSEQ multiplex PCR; TCRdb's table is partial and in-frame only. That table furnishes V, J and clone size, whereas the DNA furnished D and trimming. The sample holds about 220,000 clones, approximately 85% seen once. Sequencing was done on a sample of peripheral blood. The clonotype comes from a man between 45 and 60 years old who had recovered from COVID-19. The chain uses TRBV5-1 and TRBJ1-3; perhaps TRBD1 as D (5 bases). CDR3 DNA sequence: TGCGCCAGCAGCTTGTTGTCTCAGGGCTCTGGAAACACCATATATTTT. Translation gives CASSLLSQGSGNTIYF. The full variable domain, its missing parts supplied by reference TRBV5-1 and TRBJ1-3, is KAGVTQTPRYLIKTRGQQVTLSCSPISGHRSVSWYQQTPGQGLQFLFEYFSETQRNKGNFPGRFSGRQFSNSRSEMNVSTLELGDSALYLCASSLLSQGSGNTIYFGEGSWLTVV.